This T cell receptor (beta chain) emerged from a study of identical twins. General study results and limits: Clonotypes of the beta chain that were abundant in cord blood carried fewer insertions (memory repertoires showed none).

Carrying unique molecular identifiers, the cDNA also gained a universal primer site through template switching. TCRdb reanalysed the 5' RACE reads using MiXCR and keeps one entry per CDR3 protein. The sample yields some 250,000 distinct CDR3 sequences, 5.5% to 7.5% seen once. This clonotype was counted at least ten times. Its specificity is not known. Looked up from germline, CDR1 is MNHEY and CDR2 is SVGEGT. The CDR3 is made up of 12 amino acids. V was cut by 9 bases and J by 5 bases, with 11 bases left in between. These same records also appear under a second study, on T cells expressing NK-cell markers. That source notes: Seropositivity for HCMV was found in seven of the eight sequenced donors, with one seronegative. Researchers report these clonotypes also headed the CD3+CD56-NKG2C+ fraction in several donors.

This chain joins TRBV6-2 or TRBV6-3 and TRBJ2-1, with a possible D match to TRBD1 (5 bases). The sequence came from a woman between 18 and 30 years old in good health. Input material: CD8+ T cells sorted from blood. Here the CDR3 DNA reads TGTGCCAGTCCACAGGCGGACAATGAGCAGTTCTTC. Protein product: CASPQADNEQFF.